These 21 T cell receptor beta chains came from one sample sequenced in a study of blood T cell repertoires in COVID-19. TCRdb's table, derived via immunoSEQ multiplex PCR, lists solely in-frame clones and lacks some. The sample lists around 78,000 clones, roughly 90% occurring once. Source material: PBMCs or T cells enriched from blood (not recorded which). The source of these receptors is a woman aged 45-60 years with acute COVID-19.

The chain combines TRBV5-1 with TRBJ2-5; TRBD2 matches at 7 bases. The V gene end was trimmed by 3 bases and the J gene end by 4 bases; junction bases not matched to a gene: 6. The germline CDR1 and CDR2 sequences are SGHRS and YFSETQ. The CDR3 extends over 14 amino acids. The CDR3 loop reads CASSSVPGGETQYF. Written as DNA, the CDR3 is TGCGCCAGCAGCTCAGTCCCGGGAGGAGAGACCCAGTACTTC.

This clone has just a few counts. This sequence joins TRBV7-8 and TRBJ1-5; unclear D gene. Per germline, CDR1 SGHVS and CDR2 FQNEAQ. CDR3 size: 15 residues. The ends were cut back, 3 bases at V and 2 bases at J, with 11 bases in the middle. The CDR3 region has the DNA TGTGCCAGCAGCTTCGACAAGCCGGGCAATCAGCCCCAGCATTTT. Translating gives CASSFDKPGNQPQHF.

This clone has just one count. The rearrangement links TRBV19 to TRBJ1-1, with D possibly matching TRBD1 (6 bases). The ends were cut back, 5 bases at V and 4 bases at J, with 23 bases in the middle. The germline V gene has CDR1 LNHDA and CDR2 SQIVND (reference sequence). The CDR3 runs 17 residues. CDR3 in DNA: TGTGCCAGTAGTTCCCGGGGGAGGGGGTTTATTGGCACTGAAGCTTTCTTT. It specifies CASSSRGRGFIGTEAFF.

The J gene is TRBJ2-3, the V gene TRBV18, with 11 bases aligning to TRBD2. CDR3 length: 18 amino acids. Germline lookup yields CDR1 KGHSH and CDR2 LQKENI. V trimming: 0 bases; J trimming: 2 bases; junction bases outside the gene matches: 7. Written as DNA, the CDR3 is TGTGCCAGCTCACCACCATTACAACTAGCGGGAGCCACAGATACGCAGTATTTT. Amino acid sequence: CASSPPLQLAGATDTQYF.

The V and J genes are TRBV7-9 and TRBJ1-3; D is uncertain. The CDR3 length is 15 residues. CDR1 and CDR2 (germline): SEHNR, FQNEAQ (reference sequence). The V end lost 5 bases, the J end lost 2 bases, and 13 bases lay between the germline ends. The DNA for the CDR3 is TGTGCCAGCAGCCTACGTCTTGGGCCTGGAAACACCATATATTTT. Its translation: CASSLRLGPGNTIYF.

This chain connects TRBV7-9 to TRBJ2-1; TRBD2 agrees at 8 bases. CDR1 is SEHNR, CDR2 FQNEAQ, per germline (reference sequence). V was clipped by 4 bases and J by 4 bases; unmatched bases: 6. CDR3 length equals 15 residues. CDR3 protein: CASSWASGSYNEQFF. The CDR3 region has the DNA TGTGCCAGCAGCTGGGCTAGCGGGTCTTACAATGAGCAGTTCTTC.

V and J are TRBV5-1 and TRBJ2-5; 7 bases map to TRBD2. CDR3 size: 14 residues. Germline V gene lookup returns CDR1 SGHRS and CDR2 YFSETQ. V was clipped by 2 bases and J by 4 bases; unmatched bases: 5. The chain's CDR3 is CASSFTPGGETQYF. Here the CDR3 DNA reads TGCGCCAGCAGCTTTACACCGGGGGGAGAGACCCAGTACTTC.

The V call is TRBV11-3, the J call TRBJ1-6, with a tentative D call TRBD1 (6 bases). Germline V gene sequence: CDR1 SGHNT, CDR2 YENEEA. The CDR3 contains 15 residues. Trimming stripped 4 bases from V and 2 bases from J, with 9 bases between. The CDR3 sequence is CASSSGTTYNSPLHF. In nucleotides, the CDR3 is TGTGCCAGCAGCTCCGGGACAACCTATAATTCACCCCTCCACTTT.

This chain joins TRBV30 and TRBJ1-5; TRBD1 might be the D (5 bases). CDR3 size: 15 residues. The germline V gene has CDR1 GTSNPN and CDR2 SVGIG (reference sequence). V was pared by 0 bases and J by 7 bases, with 16 bases between. CDR3 sequence (DNA): TGTGCCTGGAGTGTCCGGGGGTGGGGCGGGCAGCCCCAGCATTTT. This sequence encodes CAWSVRGWGGQPQHF.

This clone was observed a few times. The V and J genes are TRBV18 and TRBJ2-3; 7 nucleotides agree with TRBD1. Germline CDR1 and CDR2: KGHSH and LQKENI. V shed 3 bases, J shed 6 bases, and the junction held 12 bases outside the gene matches. The CDR3 contains 16 residues. The CDR3, as DNA: TGTGCCAGCTCACCCACCAAGACAGGGTTTGGGGATACGCAGTATTTT. Its translation: CASSPTKTGFGDTQYF.

In this sample, this clone turned up a few times. The CDR3 reads CASSLGQDGNEQYF. The CDR3 coding sequence is TGTGCCAGCAGCTTAGGGCAGGACGGGAACGAGCAGTACTTC. This chain links TRBV7-6 with TRBJ2-7, with D possibly matching TRBD2 (5 bases). The V end lost 1 base, the J end lost 5 bases, and 12 bases lay between the germline ends. The CDR3 runs 14 residues. The germline gives CDR1 SGHVS, CDR2 FNYEAQ.

The chain combines TRBV5-4 with TRBJ2-3; TRBD1 is a possible D gene (6 bases). The germline V gene encodes CDR1 SGHNT and CDR2 YYREEE (reference sequence). The CDR3 totals 12 residues. Trimming cost V 3 bases and J 12 bases, with 14 bases left between them. CDR3 sequence (DNA): TGTGCCAGCAGCTCGACAGGTAGCAGACAGTATTTT. Amino acids: CASSSTGSRQYF.

This clone was seen once. The V gene is TRBV4-2, the J gene TRBJ2-1, with 9 bases lining up with TRBD2. CDR1 LGHNA and CDR2 YNFKEQ come from the germline V gene. V dropped 4 bases and J dropped 5; count of bases not matched to a gene: 6. The CDR3 covers 15 residues. In DNA form, the CDR3 reads TGTGCCAGCAGCCGTAGACTAGCGGATAACAATGAGCAGTTCTTC. This gives the protein CASSRRLADNNEQFF.

V gene TRBV5-1 combines with J gene TRBJ2-1, with D perhaps TRBD2 (6 bases). The CDR3 spans 17 residues. Trimming took 4 bases from V and 5 from J, leaving 22 bases between them. Germline CDR1 and CDR2: SGHRS and YFSETQ. The CDR3 region has the DNA TGCGCCAGCAGCCCGCGACCCCTCGGGAGTTCAAACAATGAGCAGTTCTTC. Translated, it gives CASSPRPLGSSNNEQFF.

V and J are TRBV27 and TRBJ2-7; 8 bases align to TRBD2. Germline CDR1 and CDR2: MNHEY and SMNVEV (reference sequence). The trim removed 5 bases at V and 5 bases at J, leaving 5 bases unmatched. The length of the CDR3 is 13 residues. The CDR3 sequence is CASSPGGGHEQYF. The DNA of the CDR3 is TGTGCCAGCAGTCCCGGGGGGGGACACGAGCAGTACTTC.

The chain combines TRBV6-5 with TRBJ1-5, with D tentatively TRBD1 (5 bases). This CDR3 spans 14 amino acids. In germline, CDR1 is MNHEY, CDR2 SVGAGI. With 6 bases removed from V and 2 bases from J, the gap between germline ends came to 11 bases. The CDR3 here is CASSQGLGNQPQHF. As DNA, the CDR3 is TGTGCCAGCAGCCAGGGCTTGGGCAATCAGCCCCAGCATTTT.

This chain joins TRBV30 and TRBJ1-1, with 7 bases matching TRBD1. Germline trimming cut 0 bases from V and 0 bases from J; bases unmatched to any gene: 13. The CDR3 has 18 amino acids. Looked up from germline, CDR1 is GTSNPN and CDR2 is SVGIG (reference sequence). The CDR3 reads CAWSVHRGGGPMNTEAFF. The CDR3 region has the DNA TGTGCCTGGAGTGTACATCGAGGGGGCGGCCCCATGAACACTGAAGCTTTCTTT.

The genes are TRBV2 and TRBJ1-2; 10 nucleotides line up with TRBD1. Germline CDR1 reads SNHLY; CDR2 reads FYNNEI. J was trimmed by 4 bases and V by 10 bases; bases with no gene match: 9. There are 14 residues in the CDR3. The chain's CDR3 is CATPGTGVGYGYTF. For the CDR3, the DNA is TGTGCCACCCCCGGGACAGGGGTTGGCTATGGCTACACCTTC.

This clone was picked up a small number of times. The genes are TRBV5-5 and TRBJ1-2; D not resolved. V lost 0 bases, J lost 9 bases, and 12 bases lay in between. The CDR3 extends over 13 amino acids. Germline V lookup: CDR1 SGHKS, CDR2 YYEKEE (reference sequence). DNA for the CDR3: TGTGCCAGCAGCTTGGATTACAGCTCTAGCTACACCTTC. This translates into CASSLDYSSSYTF.

V usage is TRBV30 and J usage is TRBJ2-2; 11 nucleotides line up with TRBD1. The V gene's germline CDR1 is GTSNPN and CDR2 SVGIG (reference sequence). V was pared by 5 bases and J by 5 bases, with 7 bases of the junction left unmatched. This CDR3 region has 15 residues. CDR3 nucleotide sequence: TGTGCCTGGTCGACCGGGACAGGGGGAACCGGGGAGCTGTTTTTT. Its protein product is CAWSTGTGGTGELFF.

CDR3 region: CASSRPGGEQFF. The CDR3 DNA is TGTGCCAGCAGCCGGCCTGGAGGTGAGCAGTTCTTC. V and J are TRBV12-3 or TRBV12-4 and TRBJ2-1; D is perhaps TRBD2 (5 bases). The CDR3 loop spans 12 amino acids. V lost 6 bases to trimming and J lost 9 bases, with 12 bases between them.